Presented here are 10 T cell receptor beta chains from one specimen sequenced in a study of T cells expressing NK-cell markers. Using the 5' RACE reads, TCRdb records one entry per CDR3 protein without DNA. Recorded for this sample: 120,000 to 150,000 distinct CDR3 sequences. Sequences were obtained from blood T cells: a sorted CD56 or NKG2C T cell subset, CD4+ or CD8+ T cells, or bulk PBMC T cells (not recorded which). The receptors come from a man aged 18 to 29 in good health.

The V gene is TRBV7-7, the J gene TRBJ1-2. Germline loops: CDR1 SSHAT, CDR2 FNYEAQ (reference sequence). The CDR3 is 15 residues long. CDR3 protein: CASSLESGMEVGYTF.

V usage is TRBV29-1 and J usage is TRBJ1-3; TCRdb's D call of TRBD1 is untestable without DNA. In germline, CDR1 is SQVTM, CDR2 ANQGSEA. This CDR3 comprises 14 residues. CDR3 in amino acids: CSVLGTNSGNTIYF.

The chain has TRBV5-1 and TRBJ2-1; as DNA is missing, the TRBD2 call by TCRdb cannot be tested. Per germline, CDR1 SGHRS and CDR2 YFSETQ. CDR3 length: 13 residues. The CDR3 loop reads CASSWGRVGEQFF. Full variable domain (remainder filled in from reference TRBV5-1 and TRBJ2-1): KAGVTQTPRYLIKTRGQQVTLSCSPISGHRSVSWYQQTPGQGLQFLFEYFSETQRNKGNFPGRFSGRQFSNSRSEMNVSTLELGDSALYLCASSWGRVGEQFFGPGTRLTVL.

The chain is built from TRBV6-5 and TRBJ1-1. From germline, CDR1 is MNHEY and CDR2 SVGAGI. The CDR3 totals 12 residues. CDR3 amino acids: CATEWGNTEAFF.

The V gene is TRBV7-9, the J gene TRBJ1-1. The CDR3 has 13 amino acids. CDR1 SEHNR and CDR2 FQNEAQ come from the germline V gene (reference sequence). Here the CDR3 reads CASSPTEDTEAFF.

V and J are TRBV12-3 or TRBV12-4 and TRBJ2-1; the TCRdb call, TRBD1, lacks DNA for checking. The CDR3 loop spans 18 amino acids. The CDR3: CASSSPGQGKFLYNEQFF.

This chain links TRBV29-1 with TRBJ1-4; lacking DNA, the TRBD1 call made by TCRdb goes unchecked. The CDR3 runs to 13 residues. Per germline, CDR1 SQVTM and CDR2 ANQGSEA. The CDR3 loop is CSVWDSLMKGLFF.

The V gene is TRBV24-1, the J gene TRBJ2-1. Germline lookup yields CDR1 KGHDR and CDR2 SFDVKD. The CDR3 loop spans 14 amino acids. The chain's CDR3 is CATRGVVGSGEQFF.

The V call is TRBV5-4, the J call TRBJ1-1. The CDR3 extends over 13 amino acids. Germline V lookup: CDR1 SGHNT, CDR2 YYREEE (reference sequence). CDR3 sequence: CASSDDPSTEAFF.

CDR3 protein: CASSLTVSGANVLTF. The chain uses TRBV27 and TRBJ2-6. Germline CDR1 and CDR2: MNHEY and SMNVEV (reference sequence). This CDR3 spans 15 amino acids.